This passage covers 18 T cell receptor beta chains from one sample sequenced in a study of T cells in Graves' hyperthyroidism and ophthalmopathy. RNA transcripts provided the source from which TCR beta CDR3 regions were amplified. HTBI primers were employed in a first-round RT-PCR of the TCR CDR3. TCRdb reprocessed the multiplex PCR reads via MiXCR and lists one record per CDR3 protein. Here the sample spans under 750,000 distinct CDR3 sequences, approximately 18% being singletons. The sequencing sample was made of blood. The origin of the receptors is a woman aged 50 to 60 with Graves' hyperthyroidism that later progressed to Graves' ophthalmopathy.

Ten or more counts support this clonotype. The chain couples TRBV5-1 to TRBJ2-3, with a possible D match to TRBD1 (6 bases). V dropped 0 bases and J dropped 3 bases, with 8 bases sitting between them. This CDR3 is built from 14 residues. CDR1 is SGHRS and CDR2 is YFSETQ in the germline V gene. The CDR3 here is CASSLADRTDTQYF. CDR3 nucleotides: TGCGCCAGCAGCTTGGCGGACAGAACAGATACGCAGTATTTT.

This clonotype showed up many times. The genes are TRBV5-5 and TRBJ2-7; no firm D call. The CDR3 sequence is 15 residues long. Deletions cut 0 bases from V and 3 bases from J, with 13 bases between. Germline CDR1 SGHKS, CDR2 YYEKEE (reference sequence). CDR3 in DNA: TGTGCCAGCAGCTTGGTTTCAGACTTGGACTACGAGCAGTACTTC. Residues: CASSLVSDLDYEQYF.

This clonotype was detected only a few times. The chain combines TRBV5-1 with TRBJ1-4; 10 nucleotides match TRBD1. J was trimmed by 7 bases and V by 2 bases; bases with no gene match: 5. The CDR3 is 15 residues long. Germline CDR1 reads SGHRS; CDR2 reads YFSETQ. The CDR3 bases are TGCGCCAGCAGCTTAGGACAGGGGGAGGTTGAAAAACTGTTTTTT. Its protein is CASSLGQGEVEKLFF.

The chain has TRBV12-3 or TRBV12-4 and TRBJ2-7, with D unresolved. The CDR3 is 15 amino acids. V lost 2 bases and J lost 0, with 11 bases in between. The chain's CDR3 is CASSLKTKYSYEQYF. The CDR3 DNA follows: TGTGCCAGCAGTTTAAAGACAAAATACTCCTACGAGCAGTACTTC.

The chain couples TRBV28 to TRBJ1-4; D ambiguous. The ends were cut back, 6 bases at V and 6 bases at J, with 17 bases in the middle. This CDR3 comprises 15 residues. Germline V gene data show CDR1 as MDHEN and CDR2 as SYDVKM. The CDR3 DNA sequence: TGTGCCAGCAGACCCGATAGTGGTCTCTATGAAAAACTGTTTTTT. This gives the protein CASRPDSGLYEKLFF. Variable domain in full (rest from reference TRBV28 and TRBJ1-4): DVKVTQSSRYLVKRTGEKVFLECVQDMDHENMFWYRQDPGLGLRLIYFSYDVKMKEKGDIPEGYSVSREKKERFSLILESASTNQTSMYLCASRPDSGLYEKLFFGSGTQLSVL.

The chain has TRBV10-1 and TRBJ2-3; D is tentatively TRBD1 or TRBD2 (5 bases each). Trimming removed 4 bases at V and 3 bases at J, with 17 bases between. The germline CDR1 and CDR2 sequences are WNHNN and SYGVQD (reference sequence). The CDR3 spans 16 residues. This CDR3 reads CASSGNSVGGTDTQYF. Written as DNA, the CDR3 is TGCGCCAGCAGTGGCAATAGCGTTGGGGGAACAGATACGCAGTATTTT.

The chain joins TRBV9 to TRBJ1-1; 7 bases agree with TRBD1. CDR1 is SGDLS, CDR2 YYNGEE, per germline. V dropped 0 bases and J dropped 5; count of bases not matched to a gene: 7. The CDR3 loop spans 15 amino acids. The DNA of the CDR3 is TGTGCCAGCAGCGTAGGGGGTAGCAGGGGGACTGAAGCTTTCTTT. Translated: CASSVGGSRGTEAFF.

This clonotype was detected a few times. The J gene is TRBJ2-7, the V gene TRBV14, with 8 bases aligning to TRBD2. V shed 4 bases and J 5 bases; nucleotides not matched to a gene: 7. CDR3 length: 14 residues. Looked up from germline, CDR1 is SGHDN and CDR2 is FVKESK. CDR3 region: CASSPGRASNEQYF. The CDR3 bases are TGTGCCAGCAGCCCCGGGAGGGCCTCGAACGAGCAGTACTTC.

This clonotype was detected many times. V gene TRBV7-2 combines with J gene TRBJ2-1, with TRBD2 matching over 10 bases. The trim removed 3 bases at V and 10 bases at J, leaving 6 bases unmatched. The CDR3 runs to 14 residues. The germline V gene has CDR1 SGHTA and CDR2 FQGNSA. The CDR3 nucleotides are TGTGCCAGCAGCTTCCCTAGCGGGGGACGGGAGCAGTTCTTC. Residues: CASSFPSGGREQFF.

The table lists this clonotype with a few counts. One base away lies a much larger clone, so this may be a sequencing read error. This sequence joins TRBV3-1 and TRBJ1-2, with D perhaps TRBD1 (5 bases). The V gene's germline CDR1 is LGHDT and CDR2 YNNKEL (reference sequence). The CDR3 totals 13 residues. V was pared by 1 base and J by 8 bases, with 11 bases between. The CDR3: CASSQGQGEGYTF. The CDR3 bases are TGTGCCAGCAGCCAAGGACAAGGGGAAGGCTACACCTTC.

This clonotype has just a few counts. The chain has TRBV11-3 and TRBJ2-1; 10 bases are shared with TRBD2. Losses at the gene ends were 4 bases for V and 4 bases for J; bases not matched to a gene: 10. The germline V gene encodes CDR1 SGHNT and CDR2 YENEEA. This CDR3 has 17 residues. The CDR3 region is CASSSFPLAGEYNEQFF. The CDR3, as DNA: TGTGCCAGCAGCTCCTTTCCCCTAGCGGGGGAATACAATGAGCAGTTCTTC.

This clonotype was counted many times. The genes are TRBV2 and TRBJ2-7; 7 nucleotides align to TRBD2. The CDR3 loop spans 14 amino acids. Looked up from germline, CDR1 is SNHLY and CDR2 is FYNNEI. Losses at the gene ends were 2 bases for V and 5 bases for J; bases not matched to a gene: 6. CDR3 region: CASSEFRLAHEQYF. Written as DNA, the CDR3 is TGTGCCAGCAGTGAATTCAGACTAGCCCACGAGCAGTACTTC.

This clonotype was counted ten times or more. The chain links TRBV2 to TRBJ1-6; 7 bases align to TRBD1. V was pared by 7 bases and J by 7 bases, with 16 bases of the junction left unmatched. The CDR3 totals 17 residues. CDR1 is SNHLY, CDR2 FYNNEI, per germline. CDR3 DNA sequence: TGTGCCAGCACCCTCGACAGGGAGAGGGTCCTAAATTCACCCCTCCACTTT. It codes for CASTLDRERVLNSPLHF.

This clonotype occurred many times. The V and J genes are TRBV2 and TRBJ1-5; TRBD1 is a possible D gene (5 bases). Germline V gene lookup returns CDR1 SNHLY and CDR2 FYNNEI. CDR3 length equals 14 residues. The V end lost 6 bases, the J end lost 10 bases, and 19 bases lay between the germline ends. DNA for the CDR3: TGTGCCAGCAGACCACAGGCCCAGTCAGGACCCCAGCATTTT. Translating gives CASRPQAQSGPQHF.

This clonotype appeared a few times. The genes are TRBV24-1 and TRBJ2-5; 8 nucleotides line up with TRBD2. With V trimmed by 1 base and J by 9 bases, 3 bases remained unmatched. CDR3 length: 13 residues. Germline V CDR1 and CDR2: KGHDR, SFDVKD. The CDR3 sequence is CATSDFAAGAQYF. The DNA of the CDR3 is TGTGCCACCAGTGATTTTGCAGCGGGGGCCCAGTACTTC.

A few counts support this clonotype. V is TRBV20-1 and J is TRBJ1-5, with a possible D match to TRBD1 (6 bases). Trimming removed 4 bases from V and 3 bases from J, with 19 bases in between. This CDR3 spans 16 amino acids. Germline CDR1 is DFQATT and CDR2 is SNEGSKA (reference sequence). The CDR3 region has the DNA TGCAGTGCTACTACACCCACAGGGAACGACAATCAGCCCCAGCATTTT. Protein: CSATTPTGNDNQPQHF.

Many counts were recorded for this clonotype. The chain employs TRBV4-1 and TRBJ1-4, with no clear D. Trimming cost V 1 base and J 3 bases, with 9 bases left between them. The CDR3 consists of 15 residues. Germline V lookup: CDR1 MGHRA, CDR2 YSYEKL. The CDR3 is CASSQGGSANEKLFF. CDR3 nucleotide sequence: TGCGCCAGCAGCCAAGGTGGGAGTGCTAATGAAAAACTGTTTTTT.

This sequence joins TRBV4-1 and TRBJ2-7; 7 positions agree with TRBD2. With 7 bases clipped from V and 7 bases from J, the junction kept 13 bases outside the gene matches. Germline assignment: CDR1 MGHRA and CDR2 YSYEKL. The CDR3 runs 14 residues. CDR3 DNA sequence: TGCGCCAGCACCCGAACTGGCGGGGGAGGGGAGCAGTACTTC. It encodes CASTRTGGGGEQYF.